This T cell receptor beta chain came from a study of T cell responses to AZD1222 COVID-19 vaccine. Study observations and caveats: A mostly white British donor set with more females was recruited, and clonal diversity was possibly underestimated.

Looked up from germline, CDR1 is SGHRS and CDR2 is YFSETQ. V dropped 3 bases and J dropped 5 bases, with 23 bases sitting between them. This CDR3 contains 17 residues. Sequencing used immunoSEQ multiplex PCR; TCRdb keeps in-frame clones, though not all of them. This table holds over 150,000 clones, 80% to 90% found once. Comments on this clone: Its specificity is unknown.

The origin of this receptor is an adult in good health. This rearrangement joins TRBV5-1 to TRBJ2-5; a weak D match, TRBD1 (5 bases). The material was peripheral blood, obtained on day 0 of AZD1222 vaccination. The CDR3 loop is CASSWGNRVNPGETQYF. The CDR3 nucleotides are TGCGCCAGCAGCTGGGGAAACCGGGTCAACCCAGGGGAGACCCAGTACTTC.